This T cell receptor beta chain is from a study of blood T cell repertoires in COVID-19. Study at large: Some COVID-19 samples were acute and others convalescent; all came from the United States, Italy and Spain. The cDNA or gDNA used as material had been derived from T cells, B-cell-depleted T cells, or PBMCs.

The J segment lost 11 bases and the V segment lost 4 bases, leaving 10 bases of the junction unmatched. The V gene's germline CDR1 is SGHDT and CDR2 YYEEEE. The CDR3 is 14 amino acids. Study processing details: Nucleated cell number was recorded as an estimate derived from reference gene primer amplification. TCRdb's table, derived via immunoSEQ multiplex PCR, lists solely in-frame clones and lacks some. V, J and clone size reflect that table, while D and trimming were determined from the DNA. Of 65,000 to 100,000 clones in the sample, 84% were seen once. This sequence joins TRBV5-6 and TRBJ2-4; 9 positions agree with TRBD2. This clonotype was obtained from a human donor in a cohort sampled during active COVID-19. Sequencing input: peripheral blood. The CDR3: CASSPPGGGGVQYF. CDR3 DNA sequence: TGTGCCAGCAGCCCGCCAGGCGGGGGGGGAGTTCAGTACTTC.